This entry describes one T cell receptor beta chain. Its target is not known. The sample belongs to a study of Ad26.COV2.S vaccination and SARS-CoV-2 variants. Study observations and caveats: Researchers cautioned that TCR breadth and depth analyses may have underestimated total T cell responses. Post-vaccination breadth of spike-specific CD8+ and CD4+ T cell responses was reportedly substantial. Higher spike-specific TCR breadth was found in vaccine recipients than in placebo recipients.

Treatment defined: around 19 received Ad26.COV2.S at low or high dose, single or two shots; about five received placebo; per-sample allocation not given. Sampling occurred on day 63 after the first vaccine or placebo injection. An 18-55-year-old adult in Boston served as donor. The method was immunoSEQ multiplex PCR; TCRdb's version includes in-frame clones alone and lacks a portion of them. This sample yields about 240,000 clones, of which roughly 90% are seen a single time; approximately 11% belongs to the top ten. Germline-derived CDR1 and CDR2 are MDHEN and SYDVKM. Between the trimmed V and J ends, which lost 7 bases and 3 bases, there was a span of 16 bases. The CDR3 sequence is 14 residues long.

Sequences were derived from peripheral blood, sampled in a trial of Ad26.COV2.S vaccine versus placebo. The TCR comes from a person between 18 and 65 years old who received the Ad26.COV2.S COVID-19 vaccine or a placebo. The chain has TRBV28 and TRBJ2-7, with a possible D match to TRBD1 (6 bases). CDR3 nucleotides: TGTGCCAGCACGACAGGAACTCTCGTCTACGAGCAGTACTTC. Translated, it gives CASTTGTLVYEQYF.